This T cell receptor (beta chain) emerged from a study of CD8+CD57+ T cells in acquired aplastic anemia. Individuals selected for sequencing had exhibited CD8+CD57+ cell expansion on flow cytometry. Researchers used genomic DNA as the template to profile TCR beta VDJ and CDR3. Using its own MiXCR run on the reads, TCRdb lists one record per CDR3 protein. The data show about 150,000 distinct CDR3 sequences, around 47% seen once. Germline V gene lookup returns CDR1 MNHNS and CDR2 SASEGT. Trimming left V 1 base short and J 7 bases short, with 10 bases between. The CDR3 contains 13 residues. In its sample, this clonotype was seen many times. Antigen specificity is unknown. Broader study findings: Simpson's diversity of CD8+ cells was not significantly different in patients compared with controls. Some 30 shared CD8+ CDR3s appeared highly expressed within patients' immunodominant clones.

This sequence originates from a human donor with aplastic anemia. V is TRBV6-1 and J is TRBJ1-2, with D maybe TRBD1 (5 bases). Sample: sorted CD4+, CD8+, or CD8+CD57+ T cells (not recorded which) from PBMCs. The CDR3 DNA follows: TGTGCCAGCAGTGAAGACGTTGGGGGTGGCTACACCTTC. This codes for CASSEDVGGGYTF.